This entry lists 8 T cell receptor beta chains sequenced from one sample in a study of CD8 T cells in ankylosing spondylitis. What these receptors recognize is not known. TCRdb used MiXCR to reprocess the 5' RACE reads, holding one entry per CDR3 protein. The data contain 350,000 to 550,000 distinct CDR3 sequences, 25% to 30% of them singletons. General observations from the study: Characteristic of ankylosing spondylitis blood, it appeared, was a TCR beta motif comprising eight highly homologous variants.

The specimen sequenced was blood, either unsorted or a sorted T cell fraction (not recorded which). The receptors derive from a male donor with ankylosing spondylitis.

The chain links TRBV7-6 to TRBJ2-5; D may match TRBD1 or TRBD2 (6 bases each). The CDR3 extends over 14 amino acids. Germline loops: CDR1 SGHVS, CDR2 FNYEAQ. Trimming stripped 3 bases from V and 5 bases from J, with 13 bases between. Written as DNA, the CDR3 is TGTGCCAGCAGCTTTCTCGGGGGCTGGGAGACCCAGTACTTC. This translates into CASSFLGGWETQYF.

The rearrangement links TRBV3-1 to TRBJ2-1; 9 positions match TRBD1. With V trimmed by 4 bases and J by 9 bases, 1 base remained unmatched. This CDR3 spans 12 amino acids. CDR1 and CDR2 from the germline V gene are LGHDT and YNNKEL (reference sequence). CDR3 amino acids: CASSRTGAEQFF. In DNA form, the CDR3 reads TGTGCCAGCAGCCGGACAGGGGCTGAGCAGTTCTTC.

This clonotype was seen a few times. The chain couples TRBV7-2 to TRBJ2-1; 9 nucleotides align to TRBD2. This CDR3 has 15 amino acids. CDR1 is SGHTA and CDR2 is FQGNSA in the germline V gene. The ends lost 5 bases at V and 4 bases at J; junction bases unmatched: 6. This CDR3 is CASSRGAGGYNEQFF. In DNA, the CDR3 is TGTGCCAGCAGCCGCGGAGCGGGGGGATACAATGAGCAGTTCTTC.

The chain couples TRBV3-1 to TRBJ1-5, with D tentatively TRBD1 (6 bases). The germline gives CDR1 LGHDT, CDR2 YNNKEL (reference sequence). The CDR3 length is 15 residues. Trimming removed 5 bases from V and 2 bases from J, with 13 bases in between. The CDR3 sequence is CASSDQGLGNQPQHF. CDR3 nucleotides: TGTGCCAGCAGCGACCAGGGGTTGGGCAATCAGCCCCAGCATTTT.

V and J are TRBV27 and TRBJ2-5; 11 bases are shared with TRBD2. This CDR3 spans 16 amino acids. V lost 6 bases to trimming and J lost 4 bases; unmatched junction nucleotides: 10. Germline lookup yields CDR1 MNHEY and CDR2 SMNVEV (reference sequence). CDR3 sequence (DNA): TGTGCCAGCAGAAGATCTAGCGGGAGGATGGGAGAGACCCAGTACTTC. Protein: CASRRSSGRMGETQYF.

J is TRBJ2-1 and V is TRBV24-1, with D tentatively TRBD2 (5 bases). CDR1 KGHDR and CDR2 SFDVKD come from the germline V gene. V was clipped by 4 bases and J by 2 bases, with 14 bases between them. The CDR3 is 16 amino acids. The CDR3 DNA sequence: TGTGCCACCAGTGACCCCGGAGGCCAAACCTACAATGAGCAGTTCTTC. This gives the protein CATSDPGGQTYNEQFF.

This clonotype was observed a few times. This chain uses TRBV5-1 with TRBJ1-1; the D gene is possibly TRBD1 (5 bases). CDR3 size: 14 residues. V lost 3 bases and J 2 bases, leaving 11 bases between the germline ends. The germline gives CDR1 SGHRS, CDR2 YFSETQ. This CDR3 reads CASSSGGVNTEAFF. DNA for the CDR3: TGCGCCAGCAGCTCGGGGGGGGTTAACACTGAAGCTTTCTTT.

The CDR3 DNA follows: TGCAGTGCTAGAGATCCGTGGCGGGAGGGCCGAGAGACCCAGTACTTC. Residues: CSARDPWREGRETQYF. The rearrangement links TRBV20-1 to TRBJ2-5; 9 bases agree with TRBD2. CDR3 length: 16 residues. V lost 0 bases, J lost 4 bases, and 9 bases stayed unmatched. CDR1 is DFQATT and CDR2 is SNEGSKA in the germline V gene (reference sequence).